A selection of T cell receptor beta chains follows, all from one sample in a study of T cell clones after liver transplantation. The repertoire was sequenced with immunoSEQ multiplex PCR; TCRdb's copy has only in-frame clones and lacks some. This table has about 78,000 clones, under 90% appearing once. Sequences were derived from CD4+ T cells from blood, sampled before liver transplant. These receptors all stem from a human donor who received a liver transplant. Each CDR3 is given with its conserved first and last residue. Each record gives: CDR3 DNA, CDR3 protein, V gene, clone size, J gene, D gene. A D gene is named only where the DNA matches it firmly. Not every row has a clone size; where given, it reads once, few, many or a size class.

TGTGCCAGCAGTCCCGACGACGGAAGATCTGAAGCTTTCTTT	CASSPDDGRSEAFF	TRBV6-6	once	TRBJ1-1	.
TGTGCTAGTGGTTCCTCTGGCCAAGAGACCCAGTACTTC	CASGSSGQETQYF	TRBV12-5	.	TRBJ2-5	.
TGTGCCAGCAGCCTCACCCTACGGGGTGGCTACACCTTC	CASSLTLRGGYTF	TRBV7-9	few	TRBJ1-2	.
TGTGCCAGCAGCTTAGAACCGCAGGGGTCCTACGAGCAGTACTTC	CASSLEPQGSYEQYF	TRBV7-8	.	TRBJ2-7	.
TGTGCCAGCAGCGCCCCTAGCGGGAGGGGGAACGAGCAGTACTTC	CASSAPSGRGNEQYF	TRBV2	.	TRBJ2-7	TRBD2
TGTGCCAGCAGCTCCTCGACAGGGCCAACTGAAGCTTTCTTT	CASSSSTGPTEAFF	TRBV7-3	.	TRBJ1-1	TRBD1
TGTGCCAGCAGCTCCCAAGGGGGAGCGGGGGAGAATGAGCAGTTCTTC	CASSSQGGAGENEQFF	TRBV7-2	few	TRBJ2-1	TRBD2
TGCGCCAGCAGTCCCGTCGGGGTAGCGGGAGGGCCTCGAGATGAGCAGTTCTTC	CASSPVGVAGGPRDEQFF	TRBV4-1	.	TRBJ2-1	TRBD2
TGTGCCAGCAGTTTATTTCCGGGGAGCCCTAGCACAGATACGCAGTATTTT	CASSLFPGSPSTDTQYF	TRBV27	.	TRBJ2-3	.
TGTGCCAGCAGCTTGAGGAGTGGAACTAATGAAAAACTGTTTTTT	CASSLRSGTNEKLFF	TRBV5-6	.	TRBJ1-4	.
TGTGCCAGCAGCTTAGGGGACAGGGATTCCGGGGAGCTGTTTTTT	CASSLGDRDSGELFF	TRBV7-6	few	TRBJ2-2	TRBD1
TGTGCCAGCAGCGGATTAGACAGGGGTGTCGACGAGCAGTACTTC	CASSGLDRGVDEQYF	TRBV9	.	TRBJ2-7	TRBD1
TGTGCCAGCAGTTACTCGGGCGGGAGGGTGAACATTCAGTACTTC	CASSYSGGRVNIQYF	TRBV6-7	.	TRBJ2-4	TRBD2
TGTGCCAGCAGTTTAGATCAGATCTCTGGAAACACCATATATTTT	CASSLDQISGNTIYF	TRBV28	.	TRBJ1-3	.
TGTGCCAGCAGCGGCGGGACACCAAACACTGAAGCTTTCTTT	CASSGGTPNTEAFF	TRBV5-4	.	TRBJ1-1	.
TGTGCCAGCTCACCCGTTGAGGGTTCGGACACTGAAGCTTTCTTT	CASSPVEGSDTEAFF	TRBV18	.	TRBJ1-1	.